This T cell receptor (beta chain) was recorded in a study of cytomegalovirus exposure and HLA in healthy donors. Study-wide results and limits: Overall, approximately 180 TCR beta chains were annotated as cytomegalovirus-associated.

The donors, nominally healthy at sampling, likely had unrecorded immune exposures. PCR employed 60 Vbeta and 13 Jbeta primers. Data came from immunoSEQ multiplex PCR; TCRdb stores just in-frame clones and leaves some out. The table shows about 160,000 clones, with roughly four fifths occurring only once. In regard to this clone: The antigen remains unidentified.

The sequence came from a woman in her forties or fifties in good health and CMV-seronegative. The specimen was PBMCs.

CDR3 in amino acids: CASSYMRGRSSGNTIYF. DNA for the CDR3: TGTGCCAGCAGCTATATGAGGGGGCGTAGCTCTGGAAACACCATATATTTT. The chain has TRBV5-6 and TRBJ1-3, with TRBD1 matching 7 bases. Trimming took 3 bases from V and 0 from J; bases not matched to a gene: 9. This CDR3 comprises 17 residues. Germline-derived CDR1 and CDR2 are SGHDT and YYEEEE.